This TCR beta chain was sequenced during a study of blood T cell repertoires in COVID-19. Turning to the study itself: Two negative PCRs, clearance, or symptom resolution had been documented for recovered Cohort 3 donors.

V lost 2 bases and J 4 bases, leaving 5 bases between the germline ends. From germline, CDR1 is DFQATT and CDR2 SNEGSKA (reference sequence). The CDR3 contains 11 residues. In the authors' methods: Amplification of reference gene primers provided the estimated nucleated cell counts. The assay was immunoSEQ multiplex PCR, and TCRdb's table has in-frame clones only and misses some. The DNA gave D and trimming, while V, J and clone size come from that table. The profile shows 330,000 or so clones, around 87% of them singletons. This chain uses TRBV20-1 with TRBJ1-2; no definite D call. The clonotype was recovered from a man aged 35 to 55 in a cohort exposed to, infected with or recovered from COVID-19 (not recorded which). The material sequenced was PBMCs or T cells enriched from blood (not recorded which). CDR3 sequence: CSARQLYGYTF. The CDR3 DNA reads TGCAGTGCTAGACAACTCTATGGCTACACCTTC.